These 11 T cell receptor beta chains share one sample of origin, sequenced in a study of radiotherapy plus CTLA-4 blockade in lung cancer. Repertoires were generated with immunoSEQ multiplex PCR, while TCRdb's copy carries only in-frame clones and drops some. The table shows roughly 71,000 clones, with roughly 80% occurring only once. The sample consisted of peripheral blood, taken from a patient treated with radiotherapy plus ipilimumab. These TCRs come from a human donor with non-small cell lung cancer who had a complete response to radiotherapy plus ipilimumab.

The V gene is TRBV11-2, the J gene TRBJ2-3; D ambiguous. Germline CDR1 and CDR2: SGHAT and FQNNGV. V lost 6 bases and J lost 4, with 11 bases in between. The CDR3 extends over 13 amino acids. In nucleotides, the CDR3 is TGTGCCAGCAGGTCCTGGTCAGCAGATACGCAGTATTTT. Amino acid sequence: CASRSWSADTQYF.

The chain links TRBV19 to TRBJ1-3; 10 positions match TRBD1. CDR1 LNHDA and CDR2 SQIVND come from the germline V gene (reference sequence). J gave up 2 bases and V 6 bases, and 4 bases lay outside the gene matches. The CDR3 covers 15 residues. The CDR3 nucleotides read TGTGCCAGTAGCCTAGACAGGGGGCCTGGAAACACCATATATTTT. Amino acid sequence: CASSLDRGPGNTIYF.

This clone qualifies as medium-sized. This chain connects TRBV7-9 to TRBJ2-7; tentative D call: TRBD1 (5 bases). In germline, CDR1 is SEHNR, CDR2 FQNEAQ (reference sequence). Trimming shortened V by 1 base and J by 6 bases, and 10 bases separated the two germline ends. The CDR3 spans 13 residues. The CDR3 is CASSLVGASEQYV. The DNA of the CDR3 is TGTGCCAGCAGCTTAGTAGGGGCGAGCGAGCAGTACGTC.

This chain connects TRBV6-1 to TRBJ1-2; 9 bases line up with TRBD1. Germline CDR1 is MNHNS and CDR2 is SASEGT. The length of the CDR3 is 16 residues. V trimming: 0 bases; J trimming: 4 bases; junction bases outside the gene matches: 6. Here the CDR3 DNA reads TGTGCCAGCAGTGAAGCGGGACAGGGTCTCCTCTATGGCTACACCTTC. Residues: CASSEAGQGLLYGYTF.

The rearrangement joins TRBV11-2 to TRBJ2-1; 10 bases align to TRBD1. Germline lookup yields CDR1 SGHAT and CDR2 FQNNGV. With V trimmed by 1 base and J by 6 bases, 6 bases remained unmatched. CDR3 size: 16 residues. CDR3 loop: CASSLGTGGLFNEQFF. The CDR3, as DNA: TGTGCCAGCAGCTTAGGGACAGGGGGATTATTCAATGAGCAGTTCTTC.

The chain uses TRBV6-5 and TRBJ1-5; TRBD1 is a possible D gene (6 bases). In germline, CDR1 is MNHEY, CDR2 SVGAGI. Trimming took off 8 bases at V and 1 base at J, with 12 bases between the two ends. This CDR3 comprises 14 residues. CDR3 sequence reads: CASVPQGSNQPQHF. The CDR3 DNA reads TGTGCCAGCGTTCCCCAGGGGAGCAATCAGCCCCAGCATTTT.

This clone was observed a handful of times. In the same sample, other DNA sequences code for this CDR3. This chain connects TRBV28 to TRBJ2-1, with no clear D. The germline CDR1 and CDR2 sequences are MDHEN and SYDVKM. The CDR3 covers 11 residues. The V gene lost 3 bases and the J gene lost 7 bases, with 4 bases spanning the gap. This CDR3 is CASSLRNEQFF. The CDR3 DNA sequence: TGTGCCAGCAGTTTGAGGAATGAGCAGTTCTTC. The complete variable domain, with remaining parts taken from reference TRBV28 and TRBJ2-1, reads DVKVTQSSRYLVKRTGEKVFLECVQDMDHENMFWYRQDPGLGLRLIYFSYDVKMKEKGDIPEGYSVSREKKERFSLILESASTNQTSMYLCASSLRNEQFFGPGTRLTVL.

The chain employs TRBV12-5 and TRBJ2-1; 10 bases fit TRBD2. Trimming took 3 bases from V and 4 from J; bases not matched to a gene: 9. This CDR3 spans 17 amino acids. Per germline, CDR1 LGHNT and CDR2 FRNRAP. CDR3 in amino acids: CASGFSSGRGLYNEQFF. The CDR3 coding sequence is TGTGCTAGTGGTTTTTCTAGCGGGAGAGGGCTTTACAATGAGCAGTTCTTC.

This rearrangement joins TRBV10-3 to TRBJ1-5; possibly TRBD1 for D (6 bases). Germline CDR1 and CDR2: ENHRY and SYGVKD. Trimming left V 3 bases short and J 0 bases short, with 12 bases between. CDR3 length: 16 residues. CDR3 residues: CAISDGRDISNQPQHF. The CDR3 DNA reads TGTGCCATCAGTGACGGCCGGGACATTAGCAATCAGCCCCAGCATTTT.

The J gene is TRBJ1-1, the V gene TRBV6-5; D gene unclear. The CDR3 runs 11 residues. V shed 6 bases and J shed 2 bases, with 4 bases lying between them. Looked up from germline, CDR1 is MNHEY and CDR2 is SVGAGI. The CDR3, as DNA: TGTGCCAGCAGCGGTAACACTGAAGCTTTCTTT. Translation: CASSGNTEAFF.

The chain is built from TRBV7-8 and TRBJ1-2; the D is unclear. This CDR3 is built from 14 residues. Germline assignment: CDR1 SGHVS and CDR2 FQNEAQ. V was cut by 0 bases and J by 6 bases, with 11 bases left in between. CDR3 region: CASSLARTEDGYTF. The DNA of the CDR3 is TGTGCCAGCAGCTTAGCGAGAACAGAGGATGGCTACACCTTC.